This T cell receptor beta chain was recovered during a study of cytomegalovirus exposure and HLA in healthy donors. PCR amplification relied on 60 Vbeta primers (plus 13 Jbeta primers). Only in-frame clones appear in the TCRdb table, and some are missing; sequencing was by immunoSEQ multiplex PCR. This table holds about 120,000 clones, 80% to 85% found once. The material sequenced was PBMCs. The receptor comes from a man younger than 45 in good health and CMV-seronegative.

CDR3 DNA sequence: TGTGCCAGCAGTCCAGCCCCGCCGGACAGCTTAACCGGGGAGCTGTTTTTT. The encoded protein is CASSPAPPDSLTGELFF. This chain joins TRBV7-7 and TRBJ2-2; perhaps TRBD1 as D (6 bases). CDR1 and CDR2 (germline): SSHAT, FNYEAQ (reference sequence). V lost 6 bases to trimming and J lost 5 bases, with 22 bases between them. The CDR3 contains 17 residues.